A single sample gave rise to the 27 T cell receptor beta chains below, sequenced in a study of shared clonotypes between healthy human individuals. Naive CD8 isolation took CD45RO-negative cells positively selected for CCR7 and excluded terminally differentiated effector memory CD45RA+ cells. Method: immunoSEQ multiplex PCR; TCRdb's copy keeps in-frame clones and lacks some. The sample has millions of clones, about 93% seen once. The material sequenced was naive CD8+ T cells from PBMCs. The receptors come from a man aged 18 to 29 in good health. Some clones in this sample may be carry-over from other donors' samples.

The V gene is TRBV11-1, the J gene TRBJ1-2; 7 bases are a match to TRBD1. Germline loops: CDR1 SGHAT, CDR2 FQDESV (reference sequence). The CDR3 sequence is 15 residues long. The V and J ends lost 5 bases and 2 bases, in that order; junction bases with no gene match: 8. CDR3 loop: CASSPGQNYNYGYTF. As DNA, the CDR3 is TGTGCCAGCAGCCCGGGACAGAATTACAACTATGGCTACACCTTC. The variable domain in full, completed from reference TRBV11-1 and TRBJ1-2, reads EAEVAQSPRYKITEKSQAVAFWCDPISGHATLYWYRQILGQGPELLVQFQDESVVDDSQLPKDRFSAERLKGVDSTLKIQPAELGDSAMYLCASSPGQNYNYGYTFGSGTRLTVV.

The chain carries TRBV28 and TRBJ1-1, with D tentatively TRBD1 (5 bases). Trimming removed 2 bases at V and 5 bases at J, with 18 bases between. The CDR3 contains 16 residues. The germline V gene encodes CDR1 MDHEN and CDR2 SYDVKM. This CDR3 is CASSLDARGGETEAFF. CDR3 nucleotides: TGTGCCAGCAGTTTAGACGCGAGGGGAGGAGAAACTGAAGCTTTCTTT.

V and J are TRBV27 and TRBJ2-7, with 9 bases matching TRBD2. CDR1 is MNHEY, CDR2 SMNVEV, per germline (reference sequence). V trimming: 6 bases; J trimming: 1 base; junction bases outside the gene matches: 7. This CDR3 spans 15 amino acids. For the CDR3, the DNA is TGTGCCAGCAGAGCCAGACTAGCGGATTCCTACGAGCAGTACTTC. This gives the protein CASRARLADSYEQYF.

Concerning this clone: Other DNA sequences in this sample translate to the same CDR3. The genes are TRBV5-1 and TRBJ2-7, with 9 bases fitting TRBD1. In germline, CDR1 is SGHRS, CDR2 YFSETQ. The CDR3 extends over 14 amino acids. V gave up 4 bases and J gave up 3 bases; unmatched junction bases: 5. The CDR3 DNA reads as TGCGCCAGCAGCGTGGGACAGGGAAGCTACGAGCAGTACTTC. This translates into CASSVGQGSYEQYF. Looking up the rest from reference TRBV5-1 and TRBJ2-7 gives the full variable domain: KAGVTQTPRYLIKTRGQQVTLSCSPISGHRSVSWYQQTPGQGLQFLFEYFSETQRNKGNFPGRFSGRQFSNSRSEMNVSTLELGDSALYLCASSVGQGSYEQYFGPGTRLTVT.

The chain uses TRBV11-2 and TRBJ2-1; a weak D match, TRBD2 (6 bases). Germline V gene data show CDR1 as SGHAT and CDR2 as FQNNGV. The V end was cut by 5 bases, the J end by 7 bases, with 12 bases between. This CDR3 has 13 residues. The CDR3 loop is CASSPARGNEQFF. CDR3 nucleotides: TGTGCCAGCAGCCCCGCGCGGGGTAATGAGCAGTTCTTC. Full variable domain (rest looked up from reference TRBV11-2 and TRBJ2-1): EAGVAQSPRYKIIEKRQSVAFWCNPISGHATLYWYQQILGQGPKLLIQFQNNGVVDDSQLPKDRFSAERLKGVDSTLKIQPAKLEDSAVYLCASSPARGNEQFFGPGTRLTVL.

The CDR3 is CASSFGPSSLSYEQYF. The CDR3 DNA reads TGTGCCAGCAGTTTCGGTCCCAGCTCCCTCTCCTACGAGCAGTACTTC. The chain combines TRBV27 with TRBJ2-7; D not certain. The germline gives CDR1 MNHEY, CDR2 SMNVEV (reference sequence). V lost 3 bases and J 0 bases, leaving 15 bases between the germline ends. The CDR3 extends over 16 amino acids.

The chain has TRBV10-1 and TRBJ2-7, with TRBD1 matching over 7 bases. Germline CDR1 reads WNHNN; CDR2 reads SYGVQD (reference sequence). The CDR3 length is 15 residues. J gave up 2 bases and V 6 bases, and 10 bases lay outside the gene matches. DNA for the CDR3: TGCGCCAGCAGCCCCGGGACAGAAAACACCTACGAGCAGTACTTC. Translated, it gives CASSPGTENTYEQYF.

The gene calls are TRBV28 and TRBJ2-3; D not resolved. Trimming removed 9 bases from V and 5 bases from J, with 9 bases in between. Germline lookup yields CDR1 MDHEN and CDR2 SYDVKM. The CDR3 consists of 11 residues. In DNA, the CDR3 is TGTGCCAGTCAGGATGGAGATACGCAGTATTTT. It specifies CASQDGDTQYF.

This chain uses TRBV4-1 with TRBJ2-7; the match to TRBD1 covers 7 bases. Trimming removed 7 bases from V and 1 base from J; junction bases left unmatched: 13. Germline V gene data show CDR1 as MGHRA and CDR2 as YSYEKL. The CDR3 sequence is 16 residues long. The CDR3 spells CASTPSVGTASYEQYF. DNA for the CDR3: TGCGCCAGCACCCCGAGCGTCGGGACAGCTTCCTACGAGCAGTACTTC.

The rearrangement uses TRBV5-4 and TRBJ2-3; 11 nucleotides match TRBD2. With V trimmed by 1 base and J by 1 base, 2 bases remained unmatched. Germline V gene data show CDR1 as SGHNT and CDR2 as YYREEE (reference sequence). The CDR3 extends over 16 amino acids. The DNA of the CDR3 is TGTGCCAGCAGCTTGAGGGGACTAGCGGGCACAGATACGCAGTATTTT. It yields the protein CASSLRGLAGTDTQYF.

The chain is built from TRBV4-1 and TRBJ2-1; D is possibly TRBD1 or TRBD2 (5 bases each). Germline-derived CDR1 and CDR2 are MGHRA and YSYEKL. Deletions cut 4 bases from V and 7 bases from J, with 17 bases between. The CDR3 sequence is 15 residues long. CDR3 nucleotide sequence: TGCGCCAGCAGCCGACGGTGGGAGAGGGGTAATGAGCAGTTCTTC. This encodes CASSRRWERGNEQFF.

V usage is TRBV6-5 and J usage is TRBJ2-7; TRBD2 matches 9 bases. The V and J ends lost 0 bases and 5 bases, in that order; junction bases with no gene match: 5. CDR1 is MNHEY, CDR2 SVGAGI, per germline. This CDR3 contains 15 residues. This chain's CDR3 is CASSYSAGLAHEQYF. In DNA, the CDR3 is TGTGCCAGCAGTTACTCAGCAGGACTAGCGCACGAGCAGTACTTC.

This clone appeared a single time. The chain recombines TRBV5-8 with TRBJ1-2; tentative D call: TRBD1 (6 bases). The germline V gene encodes CDR1 SGHTS and CDR2 YDEGEE. The CDR3 length is 13 residues. Trimming took 2 bases from V and 7 from J, leaving 12 bases between them. The CDR3 loop is CASSFRGAPGYTF. CDR3 in DNA: TGTGCCAGCAGCTTTCGGGGGGCGCCTGGCTACACCTTC. The complete variable domain, with remaining parts taken from reference TRBV5-8 and TRBJ1-2, reads EAGVTQSPTHLIKTRGQQATLRCSPISGHTSVYWYQQALGLGLQFLLWYDEGEERNRGNFPPRFSGRQFPNYSSELNVNALELEDSALYLCASSFRGAPGYTFGSGTRLTVV.

As concerns this clone: The sample has other DNA sequences that encode this CDR3 too. The chain has TRBV28 and TRBJ1-5; no definite D call. CDR1 and CDR2 from the germline V gene are MDHEN and SYDVKM. There are 14 residues in the CDR3. The ends were cut back, 1 base at V and 0 bases at J, with 4 bases in the middle. DNA for the CDR3: TGTGCCAGCAGTTTATCAGGTAGCAATCAGCCCCAGCATTTT. Residues: CASSLSGSNQPQHF.

For this clone: Other DNA sequences in the same sample also yield this CDR3. This chain connects TRBV6-5 to TRBJ2-2; D is unresolved. With 5 bases removed from V and 6 bases from J, the gap between germline ends came to 10 bases. Germline assignment: CDR1 MNHEY and CDR2 SVGAGI. The CDR3 has 13 amino acids. As DNA, the CDR3 is TGTGCCAGCAGTCCACTTGGTGCCGGGGAGCTGTTTTTT. Translating gives CASSPLGAGELFF.

The rearrangement links TRBV19 to TRBJ1-1; a weak D match, TRBD1 (6 bases). V lost 6 bases, J lost 4 bases, and 18 bases lay in between. The CDR3 consists of 15 residues. Germline-derived CDR1 and CDR2 are LNHDA and SQIVND (reference sequence). The CDR3 protein is CASSRRTDPATEAFF. The CDR3 region has the DNA TGTGCCAGTAGCCGCCGGACAGACCCGGCCACTGAAGCTTTCTTT.

This clone was picked up a small number of times. The chain uses TRBV28 and TRBJ1-1; 7 nucleotides match TRBD1. Germline CDR1 is MDHEN and CDR2 is SYDVKM. V shed 8 bases, J shed 2 bases, and the junction held 2 bases outside the gene matches. The CDR3 totals 12 residues. As DNA, the CDR3 is TGTGCCAGCGACAGGGCAAACACTGAAGCTTTCTTT. Protein: CASDRANTEAFF.

This chain joins TRBV28 and TRBJ1-5, with 8 bases identical to TRBD1. The length of the CDR3 is 14 residues. With V trimmed by 4 bases and J by 6 bases, 5 bases remained unmatched. Germline CDR1 and CDR2: MDHEN and SYDVKM. The CDR3 is CASSSTGGSQPQHF. The DNA of the CDR3 is TGTGCCAGCAGTTCCACAGGGGGGAGTCAGCCCCAGCATTTT.

A note on this clone: This CDR3 is also generated by other DNA sequences in the sample. The rearrangement uses TRBV7-2 and TRBJ2-7, with D perhaps matching TRBD2 (6 bases). V shed 4 bases and J shed 4 bases, with 8 bases lying between them. The CDR3 contains 12 residues. Germline V gene sequence: CDR1 SGHTA, CDR2 FQGNSA. The CDR3 reads CASSSRGYEQYF. The DNA for the CDR3 is TGTGCCAGCAGCTCTCGGGGGTACGAGCAGTACTTC.

This clone was recorded once. V usage is TRBV5-1 and J usage is TRBJ1-1; D uncertain. The CDR3 covers 13 residues. Trimming cost V 4 bases and J 2 bases, with 9 bases left between them. CDR1 and CDR2 from the germline V gene are SGHRS and YFSETQ. The chain's CDR3 is CASSPRPNTEAFF. CDR3 nucleotide sequence: TGCGCCAGCAGCCCCAGGCCTAACACTGAAGCTTTCTTT. The full variable domain, completed using reference TRBV5-1 and TRBJ1-1, is KAGVTQTPRYLIKTRGQQVTLSCSPISGHRSVSWYQQTPGQGLQFLFEYFSETQRNKGNFPGRFSGRQFSNSRSEMNVSTLELGDSALYLCASSPRPNTEAFFGQGTRLTVV.

The chain is built from TRBV14 and TRBJ2-1, with 10 bases that match TRBD2. The CDR3 sequence is 17 residues long. Germline V gene sequence: CDR1 SGHDN, CDR2 FVKESK. V trimming: 2 bases; J trimming: 8 bases; junction bases outside the gene matches: 12. CDR3 amino acids: CASSQTTSSGRAYEQFF. In DNA, the CDR3 is TGTGCCAGCAGCCAAACGACTAGCAGCGGGAGGGCATATGAGCAGTTCTTC.

This rearrangement joins TRBV5-4 to TRBJ2-6; D call uncertain. V was pared by 5 bases and J by 2 bases, with 11 bases between. This CDR3 spans 15 amino acids. Germline CDR1 SGHNT, CDR2 YYREEE (reference sequence). CDR3 in amino acids: CASRPVGPGANVLTF. CDR3 DNA sequence: TGTGCCAGCAGACCCGTGGGCCCTGGGGCCAACGTCCTGACTTTC.

The chain links TRBV7-3 to TRBJ1-1, with a tentative D call TRBD1 (6 bases). The CDR3 length is 18 residues. V was shortened by 3 bases and J by 1 base, with 21 bases between the two germline ends. Germline-derived CDR1 and CDR2 are SGHTA and FQGTGA. In nucleotides, the CDR3 is TGTGCCAGCAGCTTCACCCGGGGGGGCCCCGTAGGGAACACTGAAGCTTTCTTT. Translation: CASSFTRGGPVGNTEAFF.

V gene TRBV4-1 combines with J gene TRBJ2-7, with 8 positions matching TRBD1. The CDR3 contains 16 residues. The germline V gene has CDR1 MGHRA and CDR2 YSYEKL. The V segment lost 3 bases and the J segment 1 base; nucleotides outside the gene matches: 8. The CDR3 is CASSHPRTGISYEQYF. The CDR3 DNA reads as TGCGCCAGCAGCCACCCCAGGACAGGGATATCCTACGAGCAGTACTTC.

This clone showed up just once. This chain connects TRBV7-2 to TRBJ2-3; no firm D call. Trimming shortened V by 5 bases and J by 5 bases, and 8 bases separated the two germline ends. The germline V gene has CDR1 SGHTA and CDR2 FQGNSA. The CDR3 extends over 12 amino acids. As DNA, the CDR3 is TGTGCCAGCAGCGCCCGAGAAGATACGCAGTATTTT. It specifies CASSAREDTQYF.

The V and J genes are TRBV4-3 and TRBJ2-5, with 9 bases that match TRBD1. The J call is in doubt because the DNA end fits TRBJ2-7 better. CDR3 length: 15 amino acids. Germline V gives CDR1 LGHNA, CDR2 YSLEER. Written as DNA, the CDR3 is TGCGCCAGCAGCCAAGAGGGACAGGGAGGCGACGAGCAGTACTTC. It specifies CASSQEGQGGDEQYF.

The chain has TRBV5-4 and TRBJ2-4, with 9 bases lining up with TRBD1. V lost 4 bases and J lost 7; bases outside the gene matches: 12. The CDR3 totals 16 residues. The germline V gene has CDR1 SGHNT and CDR2 YYREEE (reference sequence). CDR3 DNA: TGTGCCAGCAGCCCGCATCCGGGGGGACAGGGCAACATTCAGTACTTC. Amino acids: CASSPHPGGQGNIQYF.